This TCR beta chain was documented in a study of shared clonotypes between healthy human individuals. Terminally differentiated effector memory CD45RA+ cells were left out of the naive CD8 fraction, which was CD45RO-negative and positively selected for CCR7. Original methodology: ImmunoSEQ gave junction-only sequences without quality scores, so filtering differed. Some clones are missing from TCRdb's copy, which holds only in-frame ones; the method was immunoSEQ multiplex PCR. Clone size and V and J calls were adopted from that table, with D and trimming inferred from the DNA. The sample consists of fewer than 1 million clones, 96% of them appearing once. This clonotype originated in a young man in good health. Sequencing was carried out using naive CD8+ T cells sorted from blood.

CDR3 coding DNA: TGTGCCAGCAGCTTAGTTTCGTCGGGGAGTCGAGAGACCCAGTACTTC. It codes for CASSLVSSGSRETQYF. The J gene is TRBJ2-5, the V gene TRBV7-9; a weak D match, TRBD2 (5 bases). The germline V and J ends were trimmed by 1 base and 4 bases, with 16 bases remaining between them. This CDR3 comprises 16 residues. CDR1 SEHNR and CDR2 FQNEAQ come from the germline V gene (reference sequence).